These 7 T cell receptor beta chains were all obtained from the same sample, sequenced in a study. One entry per CDR3 protein results from TCRdb running MiXCR on the 5' RACE reads. The sample has 8,500 to 14,000 distinct CDR3 sequences, about a quarter seen once. Tregs were sorted as CD4+CD25+CD127-/low cells. Source material: Tregs sorted from a lymph node. The receptors stem from a female donor with breast cancer.

This chain connects TRBV6-5 to TRBJ2-3; tentatively, D is TRBD2 (7 bases). The V and J ends lost 4 bases and 0 bases respectively, with 17 bases between them. Germline-derived CDR1 and CDR2 are MNHEY and SVGAGI. The CDR3 is 17 amino acids. The CDR3 sequence is CASSLHGGRSSTDTQYF. CDR3 coding DNA: TGTGCCAGCAGTTTACACGGGGGGCGATCTAGCACAGATACGCAGTATTTT.

This clonotype is deemed medium-sized. The CDR3 here is CASSLRQSSNSPLHF. CDR3 DNA: TGCGCCAGCAGCTTACGGCAGTCCAGTAATTCACCCCTCCACTTT. The V and J genes are TRBV5-1 and TRBJ1-6; D ambiguous. The CDR3 is 15 amino acids. With 2 bases removed from V and 6 bases from J, the gap between germline ends came to 12 bases. Germline CDR1 SGHRS, CDR2 YFSETQ.

This clonotype is termed medium-sized. V gene TRBV9 combines with J gene TRBJ2-3; 7 positions agree with TRBD1. The CDR3 consists of 16 residues. CDR1 and CDR2 from the germline V gene are SGDLS and YYNGEE. Losses at the gene ends were 0 bases for V and 2 bases for J; bases not matched to a gene: 6. The CDR3 nucleotides read TGTGCCAGCAGCGTAGTAGGGGGCCGTCTCACAGATACGCAGTATTTT. Its protein product is CASSVVGGRLTDTQYF.

Concerning this clonotype itself: This may stem from a read error, because a much larger clone lies one nucleotide away. This chain's CDR3 is CSAKTGGSSGYTF. The CDR3 DNA follows: TGCAGTGCTAAGACAGGGGGAAGTAGTGGCTACACCTTC. The V call is TRBV20-1, the J call TRBJ1-2; 9 bases align to TRBD1. Germline CDR1 is DFQATT and CDR2 is SNEGSKA (reference sequence). J gave up 7 bases and V 4 bases, and 7 bases lay outside the gene matches. CDR3 length: 13 amino acids.

The CDR3 nucleotides read TGCGCCAGCAGCTTGATAGCGGGAGGGGACTACGAGCAGTACTTC. Its translation: CASSLIAGGDYEQYF. The V and J genes are TRBV5-1 and TRBJ2-7; TRBD2 matches at 11 bases. Trimming took 1 base from V and 3 from J; bases not matched to a gene: 3. CDR1 and CDR2 from the germline V gene are SGHRS and YFSETQ. CDR3 length: 15 residues.

Regarding this clonotype: A junction boundary mismatches the germline segment, possibly from a read error. This chain links TRBV6-6 with TRBJ1-4; D perhaps matches TRBD1 (6 bases). This CDR3 has 16 residues. Germline values: CDR1 MNHNY, CDR2 SVGAGI (reference sequence). CDR3 loop: CASSYEGGPTNEKLSF. As DNA, the CDR3 is TGTGCCAGCAGTTACGAGGGGGGCCCAACTAATGAAAAACTGTCTTTT.

In its sample, this clonotype was seen a few times. Relative to the germline gene, one junction end is altered; a read error may explain this. The rearrangement links TRBV19 to TRBJ1-1, with TRBD1 matching over 9 bases. The CDR3 length is 13 residues. CDR1 is LNHDA, CDR2 SQIVND, per germline (reference sequence). The CDR3 is CASSMTGGAEAFF. In nucleotides, the CDR3 is TGTGCCAGTAGTATGACAGGGGGAGCTGAAGCCTTCTTT.